This entry features one T cell receptor (beta chain) sequence. This entry is derived from a study of CD8+ T cells in alopecia areata. Reverse transcription of extracted RNA yielded cDNA, which provided the sequencing template. Method: immunoSEQ multiplex PCR; TCRdb's copy keeps in-frame clones and lacks some. The profile covers more than 90,000 clones, with 55% to 65% appearing a single time and approximately 2.6% taken by the ten largest. Isolation of CD4+ and CD8+ T cells from PBMCs was achieved by sorting. Between the trimmed V and J ends, which lost 0 bases and 1 base, there was a span of 7 bases. From germline, CDR1 is SQVTM and CDR2 ANQGSEA. This CDR3 spans 13 amino acids.

The source is a human donor in good health. Sequencing input: CD4+ T cells sorted from blood. The V and J genes are TRBV29-1 and TRBJ2-7, with no clear D. The CDR3 nucleotides read TGCAGCGTTGAAGATGGCCATTCCTACGAGCAGTACTTC. It codes for CSVEDGHSYEQYF.